Listed here is a single T cell receptor beta chain. Which antigen it targets is not known. No per-base quality is available; no much larger clone lies one base away. The sample comes from a study of shared T cell receptors in the human thymus (dated by TCRdb to the early 2020s). About the full investigation: The study investigated the way shared, self-reactive T-cell receptor alpha chains are produced in the human thymus.

To prepare the library, the immunoSEQ multiplex PCR assay was applied. TCRdb stores this immuneACCESS table with in-frame sequences only. Part of the clones is absent; in the studies checked, under half of the shortfall reflects unresolved V genes, and no reason is known for the rest. The sample yields hundreds of thousands of clones; 85% to 90% were counted once. Of the sample, about 0.01% falls within the top ten clones. Unmatched junction bases come to 10, with V trimmed by 5 bases and J by 7 bases. The germline V gene provides CDR1 SGHTA and CDR2 FQGNSA. The CDR3 sequence holds 15 residues, the cysteine and phenylalanine included. Only CDR3 DNA remains: 45 bases, in frame from the first base. In addition, the sample was reused for a study of human thymus T cells. Per that second paper: Donors were immunologically healthy infants undergoing open corrective cardiac surgery for congenital heart defects in Finland. Thymus tissue was collected as surgical resects that were removed during corrective cardiac surgery. V and J gene segment usage appeared biased in both thymic and peripheral blood repertoires. According to the related research, thymic TCR repertoires were highly overlapping among unrelated individuals. The study used under 10 infant thymus samples plus four related peripheral blood samples to characterize TCR alpha and beta repertoires. The infant donors were 7 to 244 days old, and the cohort included several males and a couple of females. Thymocytes were mechanically released from the tissue and were stored as pellets of roughly 10-34 million cells at -70 degrees C. A QIAsymphony instrument was used to extract genomic DNA from frozen cell pellets. The immunoSEQ multiplex PCR assay was used to amplify the TCRB and TCRAD loci from a standardized quantity of quality-controlled genomic DNA. The V(D)J region was spanned by amplicons of a length sufficient to cover the CDR3 and to identify V and J genes. Through the commercial immunoSEQ service, the amplicons were sequenced on an Illumina platform. Corrections for primer bias and sequencing errors followed previously described methods, while TCRAD and TCRB definitions were based on the IMGT database. Repertoires were analysed with immunoSEQ Analyzer 3.0 and VDJTools, covering basic statistics, V/J segment usage, diversity estimates, rarefaction and pairwise overlap. Diversity was estimated using the Chao1, ChaoE, Efron-Thisted, Shannon and inverse Simpson indices, and was also estimated on datasets down-sampled to the size of the smallest sample. Repertoire overlap was assessed by strict matching of CDR3 nucleotide sequence, V gene and J gene, and clustering was done by Jaccard-based multidimensional scaling. On average, thymus samples gave around 810,000 unique TCRB clonotypes, whereas blood samples gave approximately 84,000.

This receptor was identified in a boy younger than two with a congenital heart defect. Donor details come from another sample of the same person, matched by shared clones. Recombination joined TRBV7-2 with TRBJ2-7; a stretch of 11 junction bases matches TRBD2. Sequenced sample: thymocytes. The nucleotides read TGTGCCAGCAGCCCCGGATTAGCGGGAGGGCCTGAGCAGTACTTC. Its protein reads: CASSPGLAGGPEQYF. When the CDR3 is completed using the reference TRBV7-2 and TRBJ2-7 genes on either side, the full variable domain is GAGVSQSPSNKVTEKGKDVELRCDPISGHTALYWYRQSLGQGLEFLIYFQGNSAPDKSGLPSDRFSAERTGGSVSTLTIQRTQQEDSAVYLCASSPGLAGGPEQYFGPGTRLTVT.